These 11 T cell receptor beta chains were all obtained from the same sample, sequenced in a study of human T cells and chemical hapten exposure. As to time point: patch test 3, about 24 weeks after DPC sensitization. This sample's treatment: therapeutic diphenylcyclopropenone sensitization with weekly scalp DPC. TCRdb re-called the RACE reads through MiXCR, storing one row per CDR3 protein. Of about 82,000 distinct CDR3 sequences detected, 13% appear once; the ten largest clones hold roughly 5.7%. The sample consisted of whole blood, taken in connection with sensitization to the hapten diphenylcyclopropenone (DPC). Every receptor here comes from a woman aged 45-60 years with alopecia areata. Some clones in this sample may be carry-over from other donors' samples.

This sequence joins TRBV5-4 and TRBJ2-1; 9 bases align to TRBD2. Trimming cost V 3 bases and J 3 bases; bases outside gene matches: 10. Germline V CDR1 and CDR2: SGHNT, YYREEE (reference sequence). This CDR3 is 17 amino acids long. The CDR3 here is CASSSRGAGGGYNEQFF. CDR3 nucleotide sequence: TGTGCCAGCAGCTCCCGAGGAGCGGGAGGTGGCTACAATGAGCAGTTCTTC.

This chain uses TRBV6-6 with TRBJ2-2; 7 bases are a match to TRBD1. The length of the CDR3 is 17 residues. Germline trimming cut 5 bases from V and 0 bases from J; bases unmatched to any gene: 9. Per germline, CDR1 MNHNY and CDR2 SVGAGI (reference sequence). CDR3 amino acids: CASSPLLGTANTGELFF. The CDR3 nucleotides are TGTGCCAGCAGTCCCCTACTTGGGACAGCGAACACCGGGGAGCTGTTTTTT.

This clonotype occurred many times. The chain joins TRBV6-5 to TRBJ2-3; D call uncertain. This CDR3 contains 13 residues. CDR1 is MNHEY, CDR2 SVGAGI, per germline. V was pared by 7 bases and J by 4 bases, with 12 bases between. CDR3 DNA sequence: TGTGCCAGCACCCCCAACGACGCAGATACGCAGTATTTT. It specifies CASTPNDADTQYF.

The V and J genes are TRBV5-1 and TRBJ2-1; no clear D gene. Germline V gene sequence: CDR1 SGHRS, CDR2 YFSETQ. V was trimmed by 4 bases and J by 5 bases, leaving 4 bases between them. The CDR3 contains 11 residues. CDR3 sequence (DNA): TGCGCCAGCAGCCTAAACAATGAGCAGTTCTTC. Residues: CASSLNNEQFF.

The chain carries TRBV6-2 or TRBV6-3 and TRBJ1-5, with D possibly being TRBD1 (5 bases). CDR1 is MNHEY, CDR2 SVGEGT, per germline. The CDR3 spans 17 residues. The germline V and J ends were trimmed by 0 bases and 1 base, with 13 bases remaining between them. Here the CDR3 DNA reads TGTGCCAGCAGTTACTCCTCTCCGGGGCGGAGCAATCAGCCCCAGCATTTT. As protein: CASSYSSPGRSNQPQHF.

The gene calls are TRBV29-1 and TRBJ1-2, with D unclear. CDR3 length equals 12 residues. The germline CDR1 and CDR2 sequences are SQVTM and ANQGSEA. V lost 3 bases and J lost 12, with 17 bases in between. CDR3 DNA sequence: TGCAGCGTTGATAGAGGTGGCAGAGTCCACACCTTC. It translates to CSVDRGGRVHTF.

This clonotype was seen repeatedly, ten times or more. One end of the junction is discordant with germline, which a read error may explain. This chain uses TRBV11-2 with TRBJ2-1, with 14 bases aligning to TRBD2. This CDR3 has 13 amino acids. Germline V gives CDR1 SGHAT, CDR2 FQNNGV. The CDR3 DNA sequence: TGTGCCAGCAGCTTAGGCGGACTAGCGGGAGGCATCTTC. Encoded protein: CASSLGGLAGGIF. The whole variable domain, filled in from reference TRBV11-2 and TRBJ2-1, reads EAGVAQSPRYKIIEKRQSVAFWCNPISGHATLYWYQQILGQGPKLLIQFQNNGVVDDSQLPKDRFSAERLKGVDSTLKIQPAKLEDSAVYLCASSLGGLAGGIFGPGTRLTVL.

The chain has TRBV3-1 and TRBJ2-2; no reliable D call. Germline V gene lookup returns CDR1 LGHDT and CDR2 YNNKEL (reference sequence). The CDR3 runs to 12 residues. V gave up 7 bases and J gave up 6 bases, with 9 bases separating them. The CDR3 nucleotides read TGTGCCAGCACTCCAGTACCCGGGGAGCTGTTTTTT. Its translation: CASTPVPGELFF.

In this sample, this clonotype turned up a few times. The J gene is TRBJ2-3, the V gene TRBV12-3 or TRBV12-4, with D perhaps matching TRBD1 (5 bases). The CDR3 runs to 14 residues. Trimming took 1 base from V and 1 from J, leaving 6 bases between them. CDR3 protein: CASSLVTGTDTQYF. The DNA for the CDR3 is TGTGCCAGCAGTTTAGTGACAGGCACAGATACGCAGTATTTT.

The chain uses TRBV20-1 and TRBJ2-7; 9 positions agree with TRBD1. CDR3 length: 15 amino acids. Per germline, CDR1 DFQATT and CDR2 SNEGSKA (reference sequence). V dropped 3 bases and J dropped 3; count of bases not matched to a gene: 9. CDR3 residues: CSARNPTGQGYEQYF. The CDR3 DNA reads as TGCAGTGCTAGGAACCCGACGGGACAGGGCTACGAGCAGTACTTC.

This clonotype was detected many times. The CDR3 reads CASSDGTSGSLETQYF. The CDR3, as DNA: TGTGCCAGCAGCGACGGGACTAGCGGGAGTCTGGAGACCCAGTACTTC. The chain employs TRBV7-6 and TRBJ2-5, with 14 bases that match TRBD2. The V and J ends lost 5 bases and 5 bases, in that order; junction bases with no gene match: 7. CDR1 is SGHVS and CDR2 is FNYEAQ in the germline V gene. The CDR3 sequence is 16 residues long.